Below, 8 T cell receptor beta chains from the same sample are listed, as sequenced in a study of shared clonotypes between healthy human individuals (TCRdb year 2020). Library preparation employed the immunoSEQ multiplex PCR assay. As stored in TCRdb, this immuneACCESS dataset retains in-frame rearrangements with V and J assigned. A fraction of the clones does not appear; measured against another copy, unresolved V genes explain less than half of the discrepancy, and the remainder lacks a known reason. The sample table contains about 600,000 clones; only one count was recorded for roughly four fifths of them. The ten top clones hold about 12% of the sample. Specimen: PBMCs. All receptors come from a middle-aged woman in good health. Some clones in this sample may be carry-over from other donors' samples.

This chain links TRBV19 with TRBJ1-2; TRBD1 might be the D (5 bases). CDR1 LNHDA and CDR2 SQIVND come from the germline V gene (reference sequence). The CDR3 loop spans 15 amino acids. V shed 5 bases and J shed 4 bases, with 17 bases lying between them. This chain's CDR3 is CASSDPGIPLYGYTF. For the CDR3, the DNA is TGTGCCAGTAGTGACCCAGGGATCCCTCTCTATGGCTACACCTTC.

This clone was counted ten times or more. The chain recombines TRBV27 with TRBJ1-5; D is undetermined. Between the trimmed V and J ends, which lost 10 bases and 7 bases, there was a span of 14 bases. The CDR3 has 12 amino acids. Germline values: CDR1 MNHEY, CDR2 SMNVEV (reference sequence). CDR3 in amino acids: CATSGVGQPQHF. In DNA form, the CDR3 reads TGTGCCACTAGCGGGGTGGGCCAGCCCCAGCATTTT.

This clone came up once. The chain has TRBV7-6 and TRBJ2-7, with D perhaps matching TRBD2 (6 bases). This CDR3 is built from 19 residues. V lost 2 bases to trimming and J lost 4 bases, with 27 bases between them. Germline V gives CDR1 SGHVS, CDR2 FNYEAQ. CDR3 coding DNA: TGTGCCAGCAGCTTACGCCCGCCGTTGTGGGGGGATGCGGATTACGAGCAGTACTTC. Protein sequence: CASSLRPPLWGDADYEQYF. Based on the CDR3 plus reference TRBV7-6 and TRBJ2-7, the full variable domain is GAGVSQSPRYKVTKRGQDVALRCDPISGHVSLYWYRQALGQGPEFLTYFNYEAQQDKSGLPNDRFSAERPEGSISTLTIQRTEQRDSAMYRCASSLRPPLWGDADYEQYFGPGTRLTVT.

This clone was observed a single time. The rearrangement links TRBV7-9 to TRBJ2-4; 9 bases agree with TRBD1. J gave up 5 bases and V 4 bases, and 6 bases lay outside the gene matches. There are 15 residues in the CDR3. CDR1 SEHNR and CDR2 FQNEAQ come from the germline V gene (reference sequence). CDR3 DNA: TGTGCCAGCAGCTCCGTGGGACAGGGTGAAAACATTCAGTACTTC. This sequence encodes CASSSVGQGENIQYF.

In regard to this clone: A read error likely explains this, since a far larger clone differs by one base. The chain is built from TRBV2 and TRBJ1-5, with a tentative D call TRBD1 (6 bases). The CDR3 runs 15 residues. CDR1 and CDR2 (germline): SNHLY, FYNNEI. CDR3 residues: CTSSEARGAGQPQHF. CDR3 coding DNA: TGTACCAGCAGTGAAGCGCGGGGGGCGGGTCAGCCCCAGCATTTT.

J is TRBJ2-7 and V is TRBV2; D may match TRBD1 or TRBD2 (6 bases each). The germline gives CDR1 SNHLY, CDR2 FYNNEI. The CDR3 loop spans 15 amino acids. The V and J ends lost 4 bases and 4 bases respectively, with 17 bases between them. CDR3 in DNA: TGTGCCAGCAGTGGGGGGGCAAGGACTCCGTACGAGCAGTACTTC. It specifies CASSGGARTPYEQYF.

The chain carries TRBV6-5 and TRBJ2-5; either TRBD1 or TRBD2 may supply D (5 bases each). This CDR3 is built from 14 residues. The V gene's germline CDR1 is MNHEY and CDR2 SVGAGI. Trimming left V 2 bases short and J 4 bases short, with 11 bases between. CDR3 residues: CASSYPGLRETQYF. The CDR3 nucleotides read TGTGCCAGCAGTTACCCGGGGCTCCGAGAGACCCAGTACTTC.

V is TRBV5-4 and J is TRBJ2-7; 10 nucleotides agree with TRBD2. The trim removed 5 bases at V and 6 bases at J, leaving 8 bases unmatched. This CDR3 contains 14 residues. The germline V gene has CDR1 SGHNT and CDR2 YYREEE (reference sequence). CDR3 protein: CASRKSGRAGEQYF. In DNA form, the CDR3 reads TGTGCCAGCAGAAAAAGCGGGAGGGCCGGCGAGCAGTACTTC. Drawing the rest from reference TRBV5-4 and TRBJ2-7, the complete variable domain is ETGVTQSPTHLIKTRGQQVTLRCSSQSGHNTVSWYQQALGQGPQFIFQYYREEENGRGNFPPRFSGLQFPNYSSELNVNALELDDSALYLCASRKSGRAGEQYFGPGTRLTVT.